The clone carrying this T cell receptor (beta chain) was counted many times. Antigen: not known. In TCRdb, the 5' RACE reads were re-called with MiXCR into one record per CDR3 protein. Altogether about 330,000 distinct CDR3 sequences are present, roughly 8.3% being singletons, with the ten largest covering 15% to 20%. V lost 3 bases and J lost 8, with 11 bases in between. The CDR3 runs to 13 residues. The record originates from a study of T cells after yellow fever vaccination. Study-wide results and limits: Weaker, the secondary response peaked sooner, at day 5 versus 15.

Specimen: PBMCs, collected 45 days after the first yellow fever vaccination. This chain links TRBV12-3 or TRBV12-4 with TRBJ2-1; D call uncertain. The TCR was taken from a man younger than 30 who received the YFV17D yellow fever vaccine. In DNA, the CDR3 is TGTGCCAGCAGTTTGGCTGAAGGCTATGAGCAGTTCTTC. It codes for CASSLAEGYEQFF.